The sequence of this TCR beta chain was determined in a study of shared clonotypes between healthy human individuals. Study-level information: Donors, aged 18 to 49, were a couple of women and three men. A donor's plate count was three for CD4 naive and three for CD4 memory; CD8 naive had two and CD8 memory one.

Profiling relied on immunoSEQ multiplex PCR, and the TCRdb table lists in-frame clones only, not all of them. The sample holds just over 2,000,000 clones; roughly 94% are singletons and the top ten take 0.1% to 0.15%. The donor cohort consisted entirely of Caucasian adults residing in Nashville, Tennessee. In the CD4+ fraction, cells were divided into CD45RA+ naive and CD45RA-negative memory subsets. This CDR3 is 18 amino acids long. Germline V CDR1 and CDR2: MGHRA, YSYEKL. The V gene end was trimmed by 3 bases and the J gene end by 3 bases; junction bases not matched to a gene: 16. This TCR was sampled from a man aged 18 to 30 in good health. The sequenced material came from naive CD4+ T cells sorted from blood. Subset: CD45RA+ positively selected. The chain combines TRBV4-1 with TRBJ2-7; 8 nucleotides align to TRBD1. CDR3: CASSHFSSRDRIYYEQYF. The CDR3 DNA follows: TGCGCCAGCAGCCATTTCTCGAGCCGGGACAGGATCTACTACGAGCAGTACTTC.